The entry below gives a single TCR beta chain sequence along with its context. The record originates from a study of T-cell memory formation after mild COVID-19. TCRdb re-derived calls from the 5' RACE reads in MiXCR, one entry per CDR3 protein. The sample lists about 430,000 distinct CDR3 sequences, roughly 18% occurring once. The CDR3 has 17 residues. The germline V gene encodes CDR1 MDHEN and CDR2 SYDVKM. Germline trimming cut 6 bases from V and 2 bases from J; bases unmatched to any gene: 9. The J gene is TRBJ1-5, the V gene TRBV28, with 11 bases identical to TRBD1. The receptor comes from a man aged 18-30 years who had mild COVID-19 (a few samples of this study predate the infection). Cell type and time point are not known. Source material: PBMCs or a T cell subset sorted from them (not recorded which). DNA for the CDR3: TGTGCCAGCAGCCCCCGAGGGACAGGGGGTCGCAATCAGCCCCAGCATTTT. Translating it yields CASSPRGTGGRNQPQHF. Together with reference TRBV28 and TRBJ1-5, the CDR3 gives the full variable domain: DVKVTQSSRYLVKRTGEKVFLECVQDMDHENMFWYRQDPGLGLRLIYFSYDVKMKEKGDIPEGYSVSREKKERFSLILESASTNQTSMYLCASSPRGTGGRNQPQHFGDGTRLSIL.